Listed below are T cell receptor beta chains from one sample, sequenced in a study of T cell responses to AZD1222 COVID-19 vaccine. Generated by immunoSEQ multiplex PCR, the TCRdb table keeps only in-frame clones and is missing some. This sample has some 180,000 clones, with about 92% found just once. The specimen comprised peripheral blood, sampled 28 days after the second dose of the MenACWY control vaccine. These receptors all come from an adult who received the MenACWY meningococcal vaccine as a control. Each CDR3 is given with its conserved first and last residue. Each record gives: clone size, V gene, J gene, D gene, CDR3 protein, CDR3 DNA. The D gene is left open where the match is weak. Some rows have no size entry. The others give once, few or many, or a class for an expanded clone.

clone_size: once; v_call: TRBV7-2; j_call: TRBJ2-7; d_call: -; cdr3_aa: CASSLGGNYEQYF; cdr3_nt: TGTGCCAGCAGTTTAGGGGGGAACTACGAGCAGTACTTC
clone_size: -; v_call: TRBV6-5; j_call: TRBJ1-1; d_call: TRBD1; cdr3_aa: CASSSYRGNTEAFF; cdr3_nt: TGTGCCAGCAGTTCCTACAGGGGAAACACTGAAGCTTTCTTT
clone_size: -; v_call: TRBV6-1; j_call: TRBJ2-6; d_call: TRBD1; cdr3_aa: CASSVIYGQGAGANVLTF; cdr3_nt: TGTGCCAGCAGTGTTATTTACGGGCAGGGGGCCGGGGCCAACGTCCTGACTTTC
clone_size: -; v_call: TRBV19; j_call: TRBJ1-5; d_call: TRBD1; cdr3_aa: CASSAQGQDNQPQHF; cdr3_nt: TGTGCCAGTAGTGCTCAGGGACAGGACAATCAGCCCCAGCATTTT
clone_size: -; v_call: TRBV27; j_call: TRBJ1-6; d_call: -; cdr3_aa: CASSLGGSYNSPLHF; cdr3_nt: TGTGCCAGCAGTTTAGGAGGGAGTTATAATTCACCCCTCCACTTT
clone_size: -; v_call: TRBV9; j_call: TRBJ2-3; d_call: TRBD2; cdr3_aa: CASSGGLARTDTQYF; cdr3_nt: TGTGCCAGCAGCGGAGGACTAGCGCGGACAGATACGCAGTATTTT
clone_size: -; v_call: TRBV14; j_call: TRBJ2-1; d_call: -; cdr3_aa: CASSQDTYNEQFF; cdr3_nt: TGTGCCAGCAGCCAAGACACTTACAATGAGCAGTTCTTC
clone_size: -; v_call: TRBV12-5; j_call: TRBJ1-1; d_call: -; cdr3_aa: CASGSPWGDDTEAFF; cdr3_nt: TGTGCTAGTGGTTCCCCCTGGGGGGACGACACTGAAGCTTTCTTT
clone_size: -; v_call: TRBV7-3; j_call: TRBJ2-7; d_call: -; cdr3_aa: CASSNQIQGSGEQYF; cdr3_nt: TGTGCCAGCAGCAACCAAATACAGGGTTCCGGGGAGCAGTACTTC
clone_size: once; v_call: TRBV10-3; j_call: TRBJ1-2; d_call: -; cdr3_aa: CAISESKGMGYGYTF; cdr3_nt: TGTGCCATCAGTGAAAGTAAGGGAATGGGCTATGGCTACACCTTC
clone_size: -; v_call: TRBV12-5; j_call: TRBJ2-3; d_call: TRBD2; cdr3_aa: CASAPGLAESTDTQYF; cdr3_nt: TGTGCTAGTGCCCCGGGACTAGCGGAGAGCACAGATACGCAGTATTTT
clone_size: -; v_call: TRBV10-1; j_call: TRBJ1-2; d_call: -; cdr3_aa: CASSEDRAYGYTF; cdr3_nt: TGCGCCAGCAGTGAGGACAGAGCATATGGCTACACCTTC
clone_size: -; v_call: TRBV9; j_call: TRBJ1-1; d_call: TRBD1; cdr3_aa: CASSVGGGHTEAFF; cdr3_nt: TGTGCCAGCAGCGTAGGAGGGGGCCACACTGAAGCTTTCTTT
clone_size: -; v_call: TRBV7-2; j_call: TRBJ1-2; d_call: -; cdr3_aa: CASSLGGYYGYTF; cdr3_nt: TGTGCCAGCAGCTTAGGGGGCTACTATGGCTACACCTTC
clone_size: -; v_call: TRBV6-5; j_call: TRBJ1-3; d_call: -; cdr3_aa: CASGGPTVGNTIYF; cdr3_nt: TGTGCCAGCGGGGGTCCGACGGTTGGAAACACCATATATTTT
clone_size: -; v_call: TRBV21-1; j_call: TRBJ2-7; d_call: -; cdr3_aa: CASELGLLSYEQYF; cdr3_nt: TGTGCCAGCGAGTTGGGGCTACTCTCCTACGAGCAGTACTTC
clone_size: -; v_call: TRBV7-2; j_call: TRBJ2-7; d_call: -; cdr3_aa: CASSQTRDTLSYEQYF; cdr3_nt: TGTGCCAGCAGCCAAACCCGGGACACTCTCTCCTACGAGCAGTACTTC
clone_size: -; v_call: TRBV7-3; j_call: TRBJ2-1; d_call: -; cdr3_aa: CASSSGLVSYNEQFF; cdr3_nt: TGTGCCAGCAGCTCTGGACTTGTCTCCTACAATGAGCAGTTCTTC
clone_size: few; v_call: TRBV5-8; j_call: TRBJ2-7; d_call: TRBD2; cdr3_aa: CASSVMTASGSTYEQYF; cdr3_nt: TGTGCCAGCAGCGTTATGACGGCTAGCGGGAGTACCTACGAGCAGTACTTC
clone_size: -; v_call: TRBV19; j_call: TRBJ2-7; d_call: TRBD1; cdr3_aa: CATQPGQGPYEQYF; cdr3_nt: TGTGCCACCCAACCGGGACAGGGACCCTACGAGCAGTACTTC
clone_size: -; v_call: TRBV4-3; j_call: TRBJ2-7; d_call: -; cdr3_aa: CASSFGTGHYEQYF; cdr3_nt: TGCGCCAGCAGTTTTGGGACGGGGCACTACGAGCAGTACTTC
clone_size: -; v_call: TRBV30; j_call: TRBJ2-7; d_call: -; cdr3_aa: CAWDGGALEQYF; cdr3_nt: TGTGCCTGGGATGGAGGGGCATTGGAGCAGTACTTC
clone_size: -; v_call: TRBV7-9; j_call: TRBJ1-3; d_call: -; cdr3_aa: CASSLSSGSGNTIYF; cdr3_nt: TGTGCCAGCAGCTTATCGTCTGGGTCTGGAAACACCATATATTTT
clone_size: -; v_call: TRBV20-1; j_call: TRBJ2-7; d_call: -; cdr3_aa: CSASFSGKSGIDEQYF; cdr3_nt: TGCAGTGCTAGTTTTAGTGGGAAATCTGGGATCGACGAGCAGTACTTC
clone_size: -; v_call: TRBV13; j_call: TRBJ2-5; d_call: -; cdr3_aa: CASSQAPRETQYF; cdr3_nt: TGTGCCAGCAGCCAAGCCCCTAGGGAGACCCAGTACTTC
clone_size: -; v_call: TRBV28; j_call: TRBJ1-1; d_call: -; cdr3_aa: CASSPIRSHTEAFF; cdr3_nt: TGTGCCAGCAGTCCGATCCGATCTCACACTGAAGCTTTCTTT
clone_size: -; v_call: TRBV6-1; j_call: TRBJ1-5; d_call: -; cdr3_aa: CASSEAWGYVNQPQHF; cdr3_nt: TGTGCCAGCAGTGAAGCCTGGGGGTACGTCAATCAGCCCCAGCATTTT
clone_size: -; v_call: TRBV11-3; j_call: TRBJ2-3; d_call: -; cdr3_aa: CASSRLATGYTQYF; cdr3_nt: TGTGCCAGCAGCCGACTAGCGACAGGGTATACGCAGTATTTT